The present TCR beta chain was sequenced within a study of blood T cell repertoires in COVID-19 (dated by TCRdb to the early 2020s). Turning to the overall study: Samples from collaborators originated in the United States, Italy and Spain and spanned both the acute and convalescent phases of COVID-19. The material from the prospective study consisted of cDNA or gDNA derived from T cells, B-cell-depleted T cells, or PBMCs. HLA class I and class II types, where available, came from metadata supplied by the sample provider rather than from assay-based typing. A de-identified subject ID, COVID-19 status, age in years and sex were almost always included in the sample metadata. The samples were drawn from two sources: the first 160 participants of the ongoing ImmuneRACE study, and about 1,300 subjects contributed by 6 global collaborators. A freely available public database, intended as a resource for researchers studying the immune response to SARS-CoV-2, is where the repertoires were released. The dataset comprised deeply sampled blood TCRbeta repertoires from subjects exposed to, actively infected with, or recovered from COVID-19.

The investigation overall reported the following: The quantity of clinical and demographic metadata differed by source and by participant and was supplied without curation.

Each collaborating institution followed its own protocols to collect whole blood in K2EDTA tubes. For TCRbeta analysis, collaborators shipped samples as frozen whole blood, isolated PBMCs, or DNA extracted from either of those sample types. The sample holds a few counts of this clone. The specificity of this receptor is unknown. Per-base quality was not reported, and no clone a single base away is much larger than it. TCRbeta CDR3 regions were amplified from genomic DNA using the immunoSEQ Assay, a bias-controlled multiplex PCR. From the authors' description of their analysis: The number of nucleated cells in each sample was estimated from the amplification of reference gene primers within the assay. Sequence reads were collapsed and filtered to measure the absolute abundance of every unique TCRbeta CDR3 rearrangement. For each sample, productive Simpson clonality was calculated as the square root of Simpson's diversity index across productive rearrangements. Here the immuneACCESS table is served through TCRdb, limited to in-frame sequences with V and J called. Missing clones are a known gap in these copies; in checked studies unresolved V genes cover under half, and the rest lacks a known reason. Clone size and V and J calls were adopted from that table, with D and trimming inferred from the DNA. A total of around 140,000 clones appear in this sample, around 80% of them only once. Around 2.1% of the sample lies in the top ten.

The CDR3 starts with the cysteine, ends with the phenylalanine, and has 16 residues. Only the CDR3 region is kept as DNA, spanning 48 bases read in frame from base 1. The germline V gene (reference sequence) gives CDR1 as LNHDA and CDR2 as SQIVND. The trim is 6 bases for V and 2 bases for J, with a gap of 20 bases between the germline ends. The chain links TRBV19 with TRBJ2-7; tentative D gene TRBD1, with 6 bases matching. The receptor's source is a woman aged 60-75 years with acute or convalescent COVID-19. The sample consisted of peripheral blood. The encoded CDR3 is CASSLLGASTPYEQYF. The sequenced DNA: TGTGCCAGTAGCCTCCTGGGGGCCTCAACTCCCTACGAGCAGTACTTC.